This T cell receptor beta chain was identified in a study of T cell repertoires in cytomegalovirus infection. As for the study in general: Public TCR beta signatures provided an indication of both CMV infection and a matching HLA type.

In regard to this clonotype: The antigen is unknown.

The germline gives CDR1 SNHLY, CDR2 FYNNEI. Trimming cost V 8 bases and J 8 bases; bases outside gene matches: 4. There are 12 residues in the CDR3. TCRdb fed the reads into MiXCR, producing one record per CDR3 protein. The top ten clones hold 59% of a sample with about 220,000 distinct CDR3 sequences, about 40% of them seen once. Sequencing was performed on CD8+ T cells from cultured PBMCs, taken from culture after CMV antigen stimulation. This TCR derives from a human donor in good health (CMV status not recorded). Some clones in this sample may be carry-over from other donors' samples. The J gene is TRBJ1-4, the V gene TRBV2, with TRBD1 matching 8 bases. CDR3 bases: TGTGCCAGCGGACAGGGCTACGAAAAACTGTTTTTT. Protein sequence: CASGQGYEKLFF. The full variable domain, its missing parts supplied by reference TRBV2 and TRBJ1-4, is EPEVTQTPSHQVTQMGQEVILRCVPISNHLYFYWYRQILGQKVEFLVSFYNNEISEKSEIFDDQFSVERPDGSNFTLKIRSTKLEDSAMYFCASGQGYEKLFFGSGTQLSVL.